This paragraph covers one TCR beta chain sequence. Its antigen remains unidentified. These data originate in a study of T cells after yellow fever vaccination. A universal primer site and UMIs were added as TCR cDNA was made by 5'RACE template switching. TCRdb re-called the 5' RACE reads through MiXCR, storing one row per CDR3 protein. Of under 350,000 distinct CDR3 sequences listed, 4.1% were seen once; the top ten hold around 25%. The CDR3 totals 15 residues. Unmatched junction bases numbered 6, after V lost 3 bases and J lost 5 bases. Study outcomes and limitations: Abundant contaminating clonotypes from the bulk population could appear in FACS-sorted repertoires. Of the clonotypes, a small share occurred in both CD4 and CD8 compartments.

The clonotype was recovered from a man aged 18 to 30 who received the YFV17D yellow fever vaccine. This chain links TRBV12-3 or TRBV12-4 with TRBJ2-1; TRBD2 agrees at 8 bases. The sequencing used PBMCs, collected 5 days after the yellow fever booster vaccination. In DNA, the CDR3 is TGTGCCAGCAGTTTTCGGACTAGCAGGCACAATGAGCAGTTCTTC. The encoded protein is CASSFRTSRHNEQFF.